The rows below give T cell receptor beta chains drawn from one sample of a study of cytomegalovirus exposure and HLA in healthy donors. The data were produced by immunoSEQ multiplex PCR, yet TCRdb's version contains in-frame clones alone and is incomplete. The sample has some 200,000 clones; approximately 67% are singletons. Sequences were obtained from PBMCs. The receptors come from a man aged 35-49 years in good health and CMV-seronegative. CDR3s include the opening cysteine and the closing phenylalanine or tryptophan. A D gene is named only where the DNA matches it firmly. Clone size is stated in some rows and not others, as once, few, many or a class when expanded.

V gene	D gene	CDR3 length	clone size	J gene	CDR3 protein	CDR3 DNA
TRBV18	TRBD1	16	.	TRBJ1-3	CASSRQDRAFGNTIYF	TGTGCCAGCTCACGACAGGACAGGGCGTTTGGAAACACCATATATTTT
TRBV2	TRBD2	18	.	TRBJ2-1	CASSERRRASGNYNEQFF	TGTGCCAGCAGTGAACGACGGCGGGCTAGCGGGAACTACAATGAGCAGTTCTTC
TRBV25-1	TRBD2	17	.	TRBJ2-3	CASSEASGGVSIDTQYF	TGTGCCAGCAGTGAGGCTAGCGGGGGGGTTAGCATAGATACGCAGTATTTT
TRBV7-3	TRBD2	15	.	TRBJ2-2	CASSPVAGETGELFF	TGTGCCAGCAGCCCGGTAGCGGGAGAGACCGGGGAGCTGTTTTTT
TRBV4-1	TRBD1	15	.	TRBJ2-2	CASSLRDRDTGELFF	TGCGCCAGCAGCCTTCGGGACAGGGATACCGGGGAGCTGTTTTTT
TRBV5-1	TRBD1	18	.	TRBJ1-2	CASSLVLPGQGFPYGYTF	TGCGCCAGCAGCTTGGTATTACCGGGACAGGGTTTCCCCTATGGCTACACCTTC
TRBV5-1	TRBD1	15	.	TRBJ1-1	CASSYSGQGNTEAFF	TGCGCCAGCAGCTATTCGGGACAGGGCAACACTGAAGCTTTCTTT
TRBV6-5	.	14	few	TRBJ1-3	CASIITASGNTIYF	TGTGCCAGCATCATTACAGCCTCTGGAAACACCATATATTTT
TRBV28	TRBD1	17	few	TRBJ2-3	CASSLYSGGSGTDTQYF	TGTGCCAGCAGTTTATACTCAGGGGGTTCTGGCACAGATACGCAGTATTTT
TRBV5-1	.	14	.	TRBJ2-7	CASSLAGVAYEQYF	TGCGCCAGCAGCTTGGCAGGGGTCGCCTACGAGCAGTACTTC
TRBV28	TRBD1	13	once	TRBJ2-5	CASSLDRGGTRYF	TGTGCCAGCAGTTTAGACAGGGGTGGGACCCGGTACTTC
TRBV4-1	.	14	.	TRBJ2-1	CASSQAPSVVEQFF	TGCGCCAGCAGCCAAGCTCCCTCGGTGGTTGAGCAGTTCTTC
TRBV30	.	14	few	TRBJ1-5	CAWSRELNNQPQHF	TGTGCCTGGAGCCGGGAGCTTAACAATCAGCCCCAGCATTTT
TRBV19	.	14	once	TRBJ2-3	CASTIGGQTDTQYF	TGTGCCAGTACTATAGGGGGGCAAACAGATACGCAGTATTTT
TRBV6-5	.	14	.	TRBJ1-2	CASSFLSYPRGYTF	TGTGCCAGCAGTTTCCTGTCCTACCCCCGCGGCTACACCTTC
TRBV5-6	.	15	.	TRBJ1-1	CASSRIQGLGTEAFF	TGTGCCAGCAGCCGCATTCAGGGGTTGGGCACTGAAGCTTTCTTT
TRBV7-9	TRBD1	16	few	TRBJ1-1	CASSLADRGSNTEAFF	TGTGCCAGCAGCTTAGCGGACAGGGGATCGAACACTGAAGCTTTCTTT